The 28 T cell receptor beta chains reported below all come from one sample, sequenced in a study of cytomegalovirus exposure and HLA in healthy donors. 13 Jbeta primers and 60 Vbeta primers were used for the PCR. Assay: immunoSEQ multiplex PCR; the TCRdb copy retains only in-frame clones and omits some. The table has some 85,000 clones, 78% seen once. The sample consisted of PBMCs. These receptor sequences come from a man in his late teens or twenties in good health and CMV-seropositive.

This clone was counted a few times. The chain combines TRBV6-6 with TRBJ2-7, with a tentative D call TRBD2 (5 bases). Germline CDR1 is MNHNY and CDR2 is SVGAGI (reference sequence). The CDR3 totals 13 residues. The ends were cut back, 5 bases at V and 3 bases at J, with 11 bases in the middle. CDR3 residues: CASSPPGNYEQYF. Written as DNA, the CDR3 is TGTGCCAGCAGTCCTCCGGGAAACTACGAGCAGTACTTC.

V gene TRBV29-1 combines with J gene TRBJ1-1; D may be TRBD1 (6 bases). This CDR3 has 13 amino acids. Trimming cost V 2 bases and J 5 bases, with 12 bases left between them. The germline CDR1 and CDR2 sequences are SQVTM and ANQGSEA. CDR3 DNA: TGCAGCGTTGAAATAGGGGGAAGAACTGAAGCTTTCTTT. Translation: CSVEIGGRTEAFF.

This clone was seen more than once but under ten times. DNA for the CDR3: TGTGCCATCACACCTAGCGGGAGCCACGAGCAGTACTTC. It translates to CAITPSGSHEQYF. The rearrangement uses TRBV10-3 and TRBJ2-7; 10 positions match TRBD2. This CDR3 is 13 amino acids long. V shed 7 bases, J shed 5 bases, and the junction held 5 bases outside the gene matches. Germline values: CDR1 ENHRY, CDR2 SYGVKD.

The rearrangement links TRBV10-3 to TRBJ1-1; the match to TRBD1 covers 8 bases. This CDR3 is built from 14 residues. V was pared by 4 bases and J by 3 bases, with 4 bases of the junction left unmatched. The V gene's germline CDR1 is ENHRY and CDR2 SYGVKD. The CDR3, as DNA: TGTGCCATCAGTGTTAAACAGGGGGACACTGAAGCTTTCTTT. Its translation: CAISVKQGDTEAFF.

This CDR3 reads CSAPAGLGDNEQFF. In nucleotides, the CDR3 is TGCAGCGCCCCGGCGGGACTAGGGGACAATGAGCAGTTCTTC. The chain recombines TRBV29-1 with TRBJ2-1, with 8 bases identical to TRBD2. The CDR3 is 14 residues long. Looked up from germline, CDR1 is SQVTM and CDR2 is ANQGSEA. Trimming at V came to 7 bases and at J to 5 bases, leaving 10 bases not matched to a gene.

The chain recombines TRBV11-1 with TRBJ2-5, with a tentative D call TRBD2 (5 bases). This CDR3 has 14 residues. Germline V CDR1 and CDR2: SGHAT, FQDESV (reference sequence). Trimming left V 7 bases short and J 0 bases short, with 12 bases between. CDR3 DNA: TGTGCCAGCACTGGGAGCCTGAACCAAGAGACCCAGTACTTC. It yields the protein CASTGSLNQETQYF.

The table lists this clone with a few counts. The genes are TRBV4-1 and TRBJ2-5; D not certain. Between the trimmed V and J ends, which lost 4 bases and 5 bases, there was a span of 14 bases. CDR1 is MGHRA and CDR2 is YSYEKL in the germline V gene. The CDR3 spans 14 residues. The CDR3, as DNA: TGCGCCAGCAGCCGCAAGGAACTCGGGGAGACCCAGTACTTC. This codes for CASSRKELGETQYF.

DNA of the CDR3: TGCGCCAGCAGCCGGGACAATAACTATGGCTACACCTTC. Translating it yields CASSRDNNYGYTF. The chain combines TRBV5-1 with TRBJ1-2, with D possibly being TRBD1 (6 bases). Trimming took 4 bases from V and 1 from J, leaving 8 bases between them. The length of the CDR3 is 13 residues. Per germline, CDR1 SGHRS and CDR2 YFSETQ.

CDR3 DNA: TGTGCCAGCAGCTTAGATACGGGAGAGGCAGATACGCAGTATTTT. Translated, it gives CASSLDTGEADTQYF. The V and J genes are TRBV11-2 and TRBJ2-3, with a weak D call TRBD2 (6 bases). Looked up from germline, CDR1 is SGHAT and CDR2 is FQNNGV. The CDR3 is made up of 15 amino acids. The germline V and J ends were trimmed by 0 bases and 4 bases, with 11 bases remaining between them.

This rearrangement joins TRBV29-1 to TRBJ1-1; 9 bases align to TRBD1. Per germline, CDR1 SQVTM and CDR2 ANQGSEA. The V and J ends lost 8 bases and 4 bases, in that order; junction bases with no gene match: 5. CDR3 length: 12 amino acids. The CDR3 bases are TGCAGCTCCGGGACAGGGCGCACTGAAGCTTTCTTT. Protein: CSSGTGRTEAFF.

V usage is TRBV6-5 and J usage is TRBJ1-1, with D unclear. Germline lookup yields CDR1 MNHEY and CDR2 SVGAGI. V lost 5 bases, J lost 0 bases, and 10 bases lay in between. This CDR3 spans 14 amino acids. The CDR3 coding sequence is TGTGCCAGCAGTCCACGACGGGTGAACACTGAAGCTTTCTTT. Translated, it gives CASSPRRVNTEAFF.

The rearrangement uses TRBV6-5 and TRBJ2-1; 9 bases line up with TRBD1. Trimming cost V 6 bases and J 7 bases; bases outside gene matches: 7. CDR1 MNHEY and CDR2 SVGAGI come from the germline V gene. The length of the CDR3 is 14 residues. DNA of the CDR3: TGTGCCAGCAGCAGACAGGGGGTAGTTAATGAGCAGTTCTTC. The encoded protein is CASSRQGVVNEQFF.

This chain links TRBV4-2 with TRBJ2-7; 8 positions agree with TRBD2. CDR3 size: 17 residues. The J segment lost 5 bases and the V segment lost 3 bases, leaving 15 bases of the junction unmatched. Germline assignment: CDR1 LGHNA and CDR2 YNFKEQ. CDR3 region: CASSQFFWGTRLDEQYF. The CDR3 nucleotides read TGTGCCAGCAGCCAGTTTTTTTGGGGGACTAGGCTCGACGAGCAGTACTTC.

This CDR3 is CASSPTKAGGPDEQFF. The CDR3 nucleotides are TGCGCCAGCAGCCCTACAAAAGCGGGAGGGCCCGATGAGCAGTTCTTC. The V and J genes are TRBV5-1 and TRBJ2-1; TRBD2 aligns across 10 bases. Looked up from germline, CDR1 is SGHRS and CDR2 is YFSETQ. The CDR3 consists of 16 residues. V dropped 4 bases and J dropped 8; count of bases not matched to a gene: 12.

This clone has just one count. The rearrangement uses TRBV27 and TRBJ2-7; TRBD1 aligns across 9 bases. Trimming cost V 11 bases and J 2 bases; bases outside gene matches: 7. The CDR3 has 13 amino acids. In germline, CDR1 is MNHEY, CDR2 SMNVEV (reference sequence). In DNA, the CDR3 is TGTGCCGCGGCACGGGACAGGGCCTACGAGCAGTACTTC. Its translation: CAAARDRAYEQYF.

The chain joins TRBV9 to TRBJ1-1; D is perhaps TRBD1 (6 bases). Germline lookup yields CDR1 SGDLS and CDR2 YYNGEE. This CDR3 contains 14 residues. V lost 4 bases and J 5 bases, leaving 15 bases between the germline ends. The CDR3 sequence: CASSPRGTGTEAFF. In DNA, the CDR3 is TGTGCCAGCAGCCCCAGGGGCACGGGAACTGAAGCTTTCTTT. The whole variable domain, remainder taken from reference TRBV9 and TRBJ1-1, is DSGVTQTPKHLITATGQRVTLRCSPRSGDLSVYWYQQSLDQGLQFLIQYYNGEERAKGNILERFSAQQFPDLHSELNLSSLELGDSALYFCASSPRGTGTEAFFGQGTRLTVV.

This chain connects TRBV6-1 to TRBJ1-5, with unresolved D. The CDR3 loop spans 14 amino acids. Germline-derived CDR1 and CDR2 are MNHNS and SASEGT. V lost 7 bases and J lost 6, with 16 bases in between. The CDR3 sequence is CASNEVRLAQPQHF. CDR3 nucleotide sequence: TGTGCCAGCAATGAGGTCAGGCTCGCTCAGCCCCAGCATTTT.

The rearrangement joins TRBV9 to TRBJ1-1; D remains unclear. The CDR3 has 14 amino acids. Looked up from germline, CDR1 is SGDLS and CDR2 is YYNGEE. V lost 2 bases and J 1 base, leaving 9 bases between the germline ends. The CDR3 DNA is TGTGCCAGCAGCGTGGCGGCGGGGAACACTGAAGCTTTCTTT. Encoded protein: CASSVAAGNTEAFF.

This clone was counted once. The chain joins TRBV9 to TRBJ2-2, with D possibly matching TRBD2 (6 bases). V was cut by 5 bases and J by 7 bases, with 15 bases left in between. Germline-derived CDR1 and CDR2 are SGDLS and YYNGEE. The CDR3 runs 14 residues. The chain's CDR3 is CASRGGTYGGELFF. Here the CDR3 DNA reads TGTGCCAGCAGGGGCGGGACCTACGGCGGGGAGCTGTTTTTT.

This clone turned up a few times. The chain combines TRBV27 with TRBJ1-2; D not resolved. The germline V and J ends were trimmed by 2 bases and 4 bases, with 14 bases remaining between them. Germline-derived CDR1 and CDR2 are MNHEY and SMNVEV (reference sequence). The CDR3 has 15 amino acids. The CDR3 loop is CASSLVPPGFYGYTF. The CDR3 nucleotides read TGTGCCAGCAGTTTAGTCCCTCCAGGATTCTATGGCTACACCTTC.

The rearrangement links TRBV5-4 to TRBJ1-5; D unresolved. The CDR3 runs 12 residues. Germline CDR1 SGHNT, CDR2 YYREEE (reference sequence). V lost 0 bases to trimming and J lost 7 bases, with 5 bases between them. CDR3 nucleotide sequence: TGTGCCAGCAGCTTGGACAGCCAGCCCCAGCATTTT. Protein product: CASSLDSQPQHF. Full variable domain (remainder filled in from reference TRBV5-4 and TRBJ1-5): ETGVTQSPTHLIKTRGQQVTLRCSSQSGHNTVSWYQQALGQGPQFIFQYYREEENGRGNFPPRFSGLQFPNYSSELNVNALELDDSALYLCASSLDSQPQHFGDGTRLSIL.

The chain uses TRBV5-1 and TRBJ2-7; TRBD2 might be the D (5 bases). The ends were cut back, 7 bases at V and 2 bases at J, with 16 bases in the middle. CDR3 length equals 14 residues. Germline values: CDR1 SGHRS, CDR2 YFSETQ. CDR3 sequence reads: CASGEGGSPYEQYF. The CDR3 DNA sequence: TGCGCCAGCGGGGAAGGAGGTAGTCCCTACGAGCAGTACTTC.

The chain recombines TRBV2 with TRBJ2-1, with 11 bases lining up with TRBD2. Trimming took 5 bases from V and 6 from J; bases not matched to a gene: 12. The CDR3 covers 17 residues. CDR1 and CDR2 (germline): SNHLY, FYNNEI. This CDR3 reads CASSQMEGTSGGNEQFF. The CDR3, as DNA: TGTGCCAGCAGTCAAATGGAAGGAACTAGCGGGGGCAATGAGCAGTTCTTC.

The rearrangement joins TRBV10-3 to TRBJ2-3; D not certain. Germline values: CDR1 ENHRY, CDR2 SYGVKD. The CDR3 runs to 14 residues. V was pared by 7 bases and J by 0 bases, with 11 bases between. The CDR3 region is CAITPSTSTDTQYF. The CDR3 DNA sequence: TGTGCCATCACTCCTTCTACTAGCACAGATACGCAGTATTTT.

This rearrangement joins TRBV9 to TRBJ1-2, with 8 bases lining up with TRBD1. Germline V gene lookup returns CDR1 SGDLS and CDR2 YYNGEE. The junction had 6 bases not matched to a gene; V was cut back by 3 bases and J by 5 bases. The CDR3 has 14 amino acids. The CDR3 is CASSADQGAYGYTF. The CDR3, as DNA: TGTGCCAGCAGCGCAGATCAGGGGGCGTATGGCTACACCTTC.

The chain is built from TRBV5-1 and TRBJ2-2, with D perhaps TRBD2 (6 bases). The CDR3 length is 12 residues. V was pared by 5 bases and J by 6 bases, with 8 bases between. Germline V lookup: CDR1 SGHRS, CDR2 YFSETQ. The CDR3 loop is CASREGPGELFF. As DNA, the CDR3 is TGCGCCAGCAGGGAGGGGCCCGGGGAGCTGTTTTTT. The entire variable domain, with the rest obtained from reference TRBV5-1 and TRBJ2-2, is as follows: KAGVTQTPRYLIKTRGQQVTLSCSPISGHRSVSWYQQTPGQGLQFLFEYFSETQRNKGNFPGRFSGRQFSNSRSEMNVSTLELGDSALYLCASREGPGELFFGEGSRLTVL.

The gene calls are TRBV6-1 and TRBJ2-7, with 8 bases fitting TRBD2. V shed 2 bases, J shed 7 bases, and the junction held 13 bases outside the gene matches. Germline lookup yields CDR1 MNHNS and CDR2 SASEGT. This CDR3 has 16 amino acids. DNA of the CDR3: TGTGCCAGCAGTGAATGGTCGTCGGGGCGGGAGGAAGAGCAGTACTTC. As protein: CASSEWSSGREEEQYF.

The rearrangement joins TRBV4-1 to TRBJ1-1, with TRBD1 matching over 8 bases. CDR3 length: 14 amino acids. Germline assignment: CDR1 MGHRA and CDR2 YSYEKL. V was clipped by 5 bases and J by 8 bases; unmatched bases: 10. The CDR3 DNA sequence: TGCGCCAGCAGCATGCGGACAGGGAACCCCGAAGCTTTCTTT. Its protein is CASSMRTGNPEAFF.